One and the same sample provided the 24 T cell receptor beta chains below, sequenced in a study of cytomegalovirus exposure and HLA in healthy donors. Method: immunoSEQ multiplex PCR; TCRdb's copy keeps in-frame clones and lacks some. The top ten hold roughly 5% of the sample, which has fewer than 150,000 clones, roughly 82% seen once. Specimen: PBMCs. These receptors were obtained from a man between 18 and 29 years old in good health and CMV-seronegative.

V usage is TRBV14 and J usage is TRBJ2-7, with 8 bases that match TRBD1. This CDR3 contains 16 residues. Per germline, CDR1 SGHDN and CDR2 FVKESK. The J segment lost 2 bases and the V segment lost 2 bases, leaving 8 bases of the junction unmatched. CDR3 protein: CASSQTGTGNPYEQYF. The CDR3 DNA is TGTGCCAGCAGCCAAACCGGGACAGGTAACCCCTACGAGCAGTACTTC.

This chain connects TRBV7-9 to TRBJ1-1; D gene ambiguous. V was clipped by 5 bases and J by 0 bases, with 7 bases between them. The CDR3 has 13 residues. Germline V lookup: CDR1 SEHNR, CDR2 FQNEAQ (reference sequence). CDR3 sequence (DNA): TGTGCCAGCAGCCTACGAATGAACACTGAAGCTTTCTTT. Translation gives CASSLRMNTEAFF.

This chain links TRBV5-1 with TRBJ2-5; a possible D gene is TRBD2 (6 bases). The V end lost 1 base, the J end lost 3 bases, and 16 bases lay between the germline ends. This CDR3 comprises 16 residues. Germline assignment: CDR1 SGHRS and CDR2 YFSETQ. In DNA, the CDR3 is TGCGCCAGCAGCTTGTCCTTTCAGCGGGTGGAAGAGACCCAGTACTTC. Amino acids: CASSLSFQRVEETQYF.

The chain recombines TRBV4-1 with TRBJ2-1; D is perhaps TRBD1 (6 bases). This CDR3 is built from 18 residues. Germline values: CDR1 MGHRA, CDR2 YSYEKL. The V gene lost 3 bases and the J gene lost 7 bases, with 25 bases spanning the gap. Written as DNA, the CDR3 is TGCGCCAGCAGCCATCCCGTCGGCCGTTCGGGCACAGGGAATGAGCAGTTCTTC. Amino acids: CASSHPVGRSGTGNEQFF.

The chain is built from TRBV19 and TRBJ2-2; tentative D call: TRBD1 (6 bases). The CDR3 runs 14 residues. The V gene lost 9 bases and the J gene lost 6 bases, with 17 bases spanning the gap. Germline CDR1 reads LNHDA; CDR2 reads SQIVND (reference sequence). The CDR3 sequence is CASANRARAGELFF. The CDR3 nucleotides are TGTGCCAGCGCGAACAGGGCCCGGGCCGGGGAGCTGTTTTTT.

This clone showed up just once. The rearrangement links TRBV6-6 to TRBJ1-4; no clear D gene. Germline-derived CDR1 and CDR2 are MNHNY and SVGAGI (reference sequence). V lost 6 bases and J 4 bases, leaving 9 bases between the germline ends. CDR3 size: 13 residues. The CDR3 DNA sequence: TGTGCCAGCAGGCCGCTAATTAATGAAAAACTGTTTTTT. This translates into CASRPLINEKLFF.

This chain uses TRBV21-1 with TRBJ2-7; the table's TRBD1 call for D was not verified on the DNA. TRBV21-1 is described as a pseudogene. The CDR3 length is 12 residues. For the CDR3, the DNA is TGTGCCAGCAGCAAATGGACAGGCGAGCAGTACTTC. Its protein is CASSKWTGEQYF.

V and J are TRBV6-4 and TRBJ2-3, with 9 bases aligning to TRBD1. This CDR3 has 18 residues. The germline CDR1 and CDR2 sequences are MRHNA and SNTAGT. Trimming removed 0 bases from V and 2 bases from J; junction bases left unmatched: 9. The CDR3 is CASSDSFTGTGSTDTQYF. In nucleotides, the CDR3 is TGTGCCAGCAGTGACTCGTTTACCGGGACAGGGTCCACAGATACGCAGTATTTT.

A few counts support this clone. The chain links TRBV5-4 to TRBJ1-4, with 8 bases that match TRBD1. The CDR3 is made up of 15 amino acids. The junction had 9 bases not matched to a gene; V was cut back by 4 bases and J by 7 bases. The germline gives CDR1 SGHNT, CDR2 YYREEE (reference sequence). CDR3 sequence: CASSQRTGQIEKLFF. In DNA, the CDR3 is TGTGCCAGCAGCCAGAGGACAGGGCAGATTGAAAAACTGTTTTTT. Supplemented by reference TRBV5-4 and TRBJ1-4, the full variable domain reads ETGVTQSPTHLIKTRGQQVTLRCSSQSGHNTVSWYQQALGQGPQFIFQYYREEENGRGNFPPRFSGLQFPNYSSELNVNALELDDSALYLCASSQRTGQIEKLFFGSGTQLSVL.

This clone was seen once. The chain has TRBV5-1 and TRBJ2-6; TRBD1 matches 12 bases. This CDR3 has 19 amino acids. Unmatched junction bases numbered 11, after V lost 3 bases and J lost 4 bases. Germline V gene data show CDR1 as SGHRS and CDR2 as YFSETQ. The CDR3 region is CASSSRPGQGAQGANVLTF. For the CDR3, the DNA is TGCGCCAGCAGCTCTCGTCCGGGACAGGGGGCGCAAGGGGCCAACGTCCTGACTTTC.

This chain connects TRBV7-8 to TRBJ1-6; TRBD1 matches 8 bases. The CDR3 runs 15 residues. Germline CDR1 is SGHVS and CDR2 is FQNEAQ. The V segment lost 3 bases and the J segment 4 bases; nucleotides outside the gene matches: 2. CDR3 sequence: CASSFGQGYNSPLHF. The CDR3 nucleotides read TGTGCCAGCAGCTTCGGACAGGGATATAATTCACCCCTCCACTTT.

The V call is TRBV6-4, the J call TRBJ2-1; D gene unclear. Germline-derived CDR1 and CDR2 are MRHNA and SNTAGT. CDR3 length: 14 amino acids. V dropped 2 bases and J dropped 8 bases, with 13 bases sitting between them. Written as DNA, the CDR3 is TGTGCCAGCAGTGACCATCTAAAAAGTGATGAGCAGTTCTTC. This encodes CASSDHLKSDEQFF.

J is TRBJ2-1 and V is TRBV30; D possibly corresponds to TRBD2 (5 bases). V dropped 0 bases and J dropped 10 bases, with 10 bases sitting between them. The V gene's germline CDR1 is GTSNPN and CDR2 SVGIG (reference sequence). The CDR3 length is 12 residues. CDR3 amino acids: CAWSVMSGEQFF. CDR3 bases: TGTGCCTGGAGTGTAATGTCGGGGGAGCAGTTCTTC. Full variable domain (missing parts from reference TRBV30 and TRBJ2-1): SQTIHQWPATLVQPVGSPLSLECTVEGTSNPNLYWYRQAAGRGLQLLFYSVGIGQISSEVPQNLSASRPQDRQFILSSKKLLLSDSGFYLCAWSVMSGEQFFGPGTRLTVL.

The chain employs TRBV18 and TRBJ1-2, with TRBD1 as a possible D gene (5 bases). CDR1 and CDR2 (germline): KGHSH, LQKENI. The V end lost 4 bases, the J end lost 8 bases, and 17 bases lay between the germline ends. The CDR3 contains 14 residues. CDR3 coding DNA: TGTGCCAGCTCACAACAGGAGCAGGGCGAGGGCTACACCTTC. This encodes CASSQQEQGEGYTF. Supplemented by reference TRBV18 and TRBJ1-2, the full variable domain reads NAGVMQNPRHLVRRRGQEARLRCSPMKGHSHVYWYRQLPEEGLKFMVYLQKENIIDESGMPKERFSAEFPKEGPSILRIQQVVRGDSAAYFCASSQQEQGEGYTFGSGTRLTVV.

The rearrangement uses TRBV11-2 and TRBJ2-2; D gene unclear. V was clipped by 4 bases and J by 0 bases, with 3 bases between them. This CDR3 has 13 amino acids. Germline loops: CDR1 SGHAT, CDR2 FQNNGV. The CDR3 protein is CASSSSNTGELFF. CDR3 DNA: TGTGCCAGCAGCTCATCGAACACCGGGGAGCTGTTTTTT.

The rearrangement uses TRBV5-1 and TRBJ2-3; TRBD1 matches 8 bases. From germline, CDR1 is SGHRS and CDR2 YFSETQ. The length of the CDR3 is 13 residues. The junction had 2 bases not matched to a gene; V was cut back by 4 bases and J by 4 bases. The CDR3 nucleotides read TGCGCCAGCAGCGTGACAGGGGCAGATACGCAGTATTTT. Amino acid sequence: CASSVTGADTQYF.

This chain joins TRBV5-8 and TRBJ1-2, with TRBD1 matching 7 bases. The junction had 12 bases not matched to a gene; V was cut back by 0 bases and J by 7 bases. The CDR3 sequence is 16 residues long. Germline V gene data show CDR1 as SGHTS and CDR2 as YDEGEE. CDR3 region: CASSLGVRTGPPGYTF. CDR3 bases: TGTGCCAGCAGCTTGGGGGTCCGGACAGGCCCTCCTGGCTACACCTTC.

The genes are TRBV6-5 and TRBJ1-1; D is ambiguous. Germline lookup yields CDR1 MNHEY and CDR2 SVGAGI. The V end lost 8 bases, the J end lost 4 bases, and 11 bases lay between the germline ends. CDR3 length: 12 residues. CDR3 residues: CASSRPGTEAFF. The CDR3 bases are TGTGCCAGCTCCCGTCCCGGCACTGAAGCTTTCTTT.

In DNA form, the CDR3 reads TGTGCCACCAGCAGAGATATGGTTGCCCAAGCATCCTACGAGCAGTACTTC. It translates to CATSRDMVAQASYEQYF. The chain carries TRBV15 and TRBJ2-7; D call uncertain. The germline V and J ends were trimmed by 0 bases and 1 base, with 16 bases remaining between them. The CDR3 is made up of 17 amino acids. CDR1 and CDR2 (germline): LNHNV, YYDKDF (reference sequence).

A single count supports this clone. J is TRBJ2-2 and V is TRBV5-1, with 8 positions matching TRBD2. J lost 2 bases, V lost 4 bases, and 4 bases had no gene match. Germline V gene data show CDR1 as SGHRS and CDR2 as YFSETQ. The CDR3 has 15 residues. The CDR3 bases are TGCGCCAGCAGCGGAAGCGGGGGAAACACCGGGGAGCTGTTTTTT. Translating it yields CASSGSGGNTGELFF.

The gene calls are TRBV27 and TRBJ2-3, with D perhaps TRBD2 (6 bases). Per germline, CDR1 MNHEY and CDR2 SMNVEV (reference sequence). This CDR3 spans 16 amino acids. V lost 2 bases and J lost 0, with 12 bases in between. The CDR3 protein is CASSLQWAGSTDTQYF. CDR3 DNA sequence: TGTGCCAGCAGTTTACAGTGGGCGGGGAGCACAGATACGCAGTATTTT.

The gene calls are TRBV30 and TRBJ2-3; 9 bases align to TRBD2. V trimming: 1 base; J trimming: 5 bases; junction bases outside the gene matches: 4. The CDR3 is made up of 14 amino acids. The germline V gene encodes CDR1 GTSNPN and CDR2 SVGIG (reference sequence). In DNA, the CDR3 is TGTGCCTGGAGTGAAGGTAGCGGGAGAGATACGCAGTATTTT. Protein sequence: CAWSEGSGRDTQYF.

This clone was detected a few times. The genes are TRBV7-2 and TRBJ2-7; D unresolved. CDR1 and CDR2 from the germline V gene are SGHTA and FQGNSA. Between the trimmed V and J ends, which lost 6 bases and 6 bases, there was a span of 9 bases. This CDR3 contains 11 residues. CDR3 sequence (DNA): TGTGCCAGCAGGTTGGGCCCCGAGCAGTACTTC. This codes for CASRLGPEQYF.

The CDR3 loop reads CASSLGGGINTGELFF. CDR3 bases: TGTGCCAGCAGCTTAGGAGGCGGGATTAACACCGGGGAGCTGTTTTTT. This chain joins TRBV7-9 and TRBJ2-2; perhaps TRBD2 as D (6 bases). The CDR3 spans 16 residues. The germline gives CDR1 SEHNR, CDR2 FQNEAQ (reference sequence). Deletions cut 1 base from V and 2 bases from J, with 11 bases between.